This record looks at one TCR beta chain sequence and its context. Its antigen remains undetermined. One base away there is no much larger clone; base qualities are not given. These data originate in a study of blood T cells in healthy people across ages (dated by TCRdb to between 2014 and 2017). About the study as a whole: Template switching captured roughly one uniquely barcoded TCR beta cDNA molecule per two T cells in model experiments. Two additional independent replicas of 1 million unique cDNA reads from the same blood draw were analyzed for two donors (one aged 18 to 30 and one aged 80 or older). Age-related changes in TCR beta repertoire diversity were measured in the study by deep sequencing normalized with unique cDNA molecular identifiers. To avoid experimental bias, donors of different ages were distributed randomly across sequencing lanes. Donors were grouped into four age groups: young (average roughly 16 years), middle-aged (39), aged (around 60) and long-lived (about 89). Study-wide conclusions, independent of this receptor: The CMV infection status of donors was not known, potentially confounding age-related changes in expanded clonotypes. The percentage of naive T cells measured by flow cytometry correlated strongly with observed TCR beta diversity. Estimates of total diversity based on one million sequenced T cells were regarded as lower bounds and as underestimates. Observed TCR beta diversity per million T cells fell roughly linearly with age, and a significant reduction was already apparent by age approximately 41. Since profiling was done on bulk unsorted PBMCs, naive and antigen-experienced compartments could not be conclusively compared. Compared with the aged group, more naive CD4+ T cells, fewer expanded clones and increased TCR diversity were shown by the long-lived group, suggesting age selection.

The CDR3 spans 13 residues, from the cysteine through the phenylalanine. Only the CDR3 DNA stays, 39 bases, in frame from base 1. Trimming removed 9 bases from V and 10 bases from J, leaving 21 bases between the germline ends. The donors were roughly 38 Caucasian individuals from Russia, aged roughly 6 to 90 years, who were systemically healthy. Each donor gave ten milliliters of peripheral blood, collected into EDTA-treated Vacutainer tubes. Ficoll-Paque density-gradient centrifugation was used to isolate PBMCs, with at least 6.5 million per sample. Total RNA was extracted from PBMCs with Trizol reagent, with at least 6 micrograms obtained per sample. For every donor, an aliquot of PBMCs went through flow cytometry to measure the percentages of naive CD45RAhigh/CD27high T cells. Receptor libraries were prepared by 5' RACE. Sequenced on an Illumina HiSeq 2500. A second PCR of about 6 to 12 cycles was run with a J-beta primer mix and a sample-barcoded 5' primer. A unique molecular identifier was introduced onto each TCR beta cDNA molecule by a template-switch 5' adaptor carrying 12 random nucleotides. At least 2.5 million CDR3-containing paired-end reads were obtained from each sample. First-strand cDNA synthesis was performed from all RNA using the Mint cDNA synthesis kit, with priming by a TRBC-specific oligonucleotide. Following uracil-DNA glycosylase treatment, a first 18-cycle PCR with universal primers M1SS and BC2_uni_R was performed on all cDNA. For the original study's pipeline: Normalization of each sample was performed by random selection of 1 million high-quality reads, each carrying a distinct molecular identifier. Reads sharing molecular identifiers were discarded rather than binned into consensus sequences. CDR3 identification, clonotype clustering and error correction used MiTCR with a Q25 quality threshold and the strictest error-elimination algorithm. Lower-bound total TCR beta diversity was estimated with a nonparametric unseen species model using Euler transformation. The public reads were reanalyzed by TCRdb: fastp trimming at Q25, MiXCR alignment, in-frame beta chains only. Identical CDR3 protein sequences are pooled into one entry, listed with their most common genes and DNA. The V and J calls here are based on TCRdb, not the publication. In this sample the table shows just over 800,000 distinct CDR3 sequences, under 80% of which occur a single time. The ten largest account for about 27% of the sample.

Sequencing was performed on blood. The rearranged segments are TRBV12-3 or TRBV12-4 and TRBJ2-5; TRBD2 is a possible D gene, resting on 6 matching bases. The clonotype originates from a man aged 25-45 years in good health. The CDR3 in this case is CASSTRGWRDQYF. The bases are TGTGCCAGTAGTACCCGGGGGTGGAGGGACCAGTACTTC.